This T cell receptor (beta chain) stems from a study of radiotherapy plus CTLA-4 blockade in lung cancer. About the study: In approximately 17% of patients, objective responses were seen; approximately 31% had disease control.

Those patients who had chemo-refractory metastatic non-small-cell lung cancer were given focal radiation along with CTLA-4 blockade through ipilimumab. Findings and limits, study-wide: TCR clones of tumor origin grew in blood after radiotherapy plus ipilimumab. According to reports, early shifts in blood T cell clones, alongside interferon-beta, forecast response most accurately.

The table came from immunoSEQ multiplex PCR; TCRdb's copy has only in-frame clones and leaves some out. The profile covers tens of thousands of clones, with around three quarters appearing a single time and about 8.9% taken by the ten largest. J gave up 3 bases and V 5 bases, and 4 bases lay outside the gene matches. This CDR3 has 14 amino acids. Germline CDR1 reads SGHKS; CDR2 reads YYEKEE (reference sequence). With respect to this clone: Its antigen is currently unknown.

The sequenced sample was peripheral blood, obtained from a patient treated with radiotherapy plus ipilimumab. This receptor was taken from a human donor with non-small cell lung cancer whose response to radiotherapy plus ipilimumab could not be evaluated. This chain joins TRBV5-5 and TRBJ2-3, with 9 bases that match TRBD2. The CDR3 spells CASSPGLATDTQYF. CDR3 coding DNA: TGTGCCAGCAGTCCGGGACTAGCTACAGATACGCAGTATTTT.